This is a list of T cell receptor beta chains from one sample in a study of blood T cell repertoires in COVID-19. Profiling relied on immunoSEQ multiplex PCR, and the TCRdb table lists in-frame clones only, not all of them. This table has 180,000 or so clones, 82% appearing once. Sequencing used peripheral blood. The receptors come from a human donor with acute or convalescent COVID-19. The donor label of this sample is uncertain. The CDR3 runs from the conserved cysteine through the conserved F or W. The D gene is left open where the match is weak. For some rows the clone size is stated as once, few or many, or as a class when expanded; others skip it.

v_gene	abundance	j_gene	d_gene	CDR3nt	CDR3aa
TRBV19	.	TRBJ1-2	TRBD1	TGTGCCAGTAGTATGGGGGGACAGGGGATTGGTGGCTACACCTTC	CASSMGGQGIGGYTF
TRBV7-2	.	TRBJ2-5	TRBD2	TGTGCCAGCAGCATTCCACTAGCGGGAGTGGAGACCCAGTACTTC	CASSIPLAGVETQYF
TRBV28	few	TRBJ1-2	.	TGTGCCAGCACCGGGGTTGCCTATGGCTACACCTTC	CASTGVAYGYTF
TRBV9	.	TRBJ2-7	TRBD1	TGTGCCAGCAGCCTGGGTAGGGGGACAGACTCCTACGAGCAGTACTTC	CASSLGRGTDSYEQYF
TRBV28	.	TRBJ2-7	TRBD2	TGTGCCAGCACCGCGGGGACTAACGAGCAGTACTTC	CASTAGTNEQYF
TRBV6-2/TRBV6-3	.	TRBJ2-1	.	TGTGCCAGCAGCCAAGGACTGTTCAATGAGCAGTTCTTC	CASSQGLFNEQFF
TRBV27	.	TRBJ2-5	TRBD1	TGTGCCAGCAGTTTAGGCAGGGGGCAGGAGACCCAGTACTTC	CASSLGRGQETQYF
TRBV12-3/TRBV12-4	.	TRBJ1-1	.	TGTGCCAGCAACCAGGCGGGGGGCACTGAAGCTTTCTTT	CASNQAGGTEAFF
TRBV7-9	.	TRBJ1-1	.	TGTGCCAGCAGCCCTTACACTGAAGCTTTCTTT	CASSPYTEAFF
TRBV28	.	TRBJ2-3	.	TGTGCCAGCAGTTCAGGGGCCGATACGCAGTATTTT	CASSSGADTQYF
TRBV27	once	TRBJ2-5	.	TGTGCCAGCAGTTCGTGGGGCTTGGAGACCCAGTACTTC	CASSSWGLETQYF
TRBV19	.	TRBJ2-1	TRBD2	TGTGCCAGTAGCCGAAGACAGGGGACTAGCGGTGAGCAGTTCTTC	CASSRRQGTSGEQFF
TRBV7-2	.	TRBJ2-3	TRBD2	TGTGCCAGCAGTCTTGAGGCCCGACCGGGACTAGCGATCACAGATACGCAGTATTTT	CASSLEARPGLAITDTQYF
TRBV6-5	.	TRBJ2-7	TRBD2	TGTGCCAGCAGGCCCGAGGGACTAGCGAGCAGCGAGCAGTACTTC	CASRPEGLASSEQYF
TRBV7-9	few	TRBJ1-4	.	TGTGCCAGCAGCTTAGCGTTACAGGGCGGTGAAAAACTGTTTTTT	CASSLALQGGEKLFF
TRBV3-1/TRBV3-2	.	TRBJ1-2	.	TGTGCCAGCAGCCAACGATATGGCAGTTCCTATGGCTACACCTTC	CASSQRYGSSYGYTF
TRBV18	.	TRBJ2-6	.	TGTGCCAGCTCGATTCAGGAACTGTCTGACTCTGGGGCCAACGTCCTGACTTTC	CASSIQELSDSGANVLTF
TRBV6-5	few	TRBJ1-6	.	TGTGCCAGTCGACAGGCACCGGGGAATTTATCACCCCTCCACTTT	CASRQAPGNLSPLHF
TRBV6-5	.	TRBJ2-1	.	TGTGCCAGCAGTCCCCTCGGGAGTCGGTACAATGAGCAGTTCTTC	CASSPLGSRYNEQFF
TRBV30	.	TRBJ1-2	TRBD1	TGTGCCTGGAGTAGGGCACCGACCGGGACAGGGATAAACTATGGCTACACCTTC	CAWSRAPTGTGINYGYTF
TRBV6-5	.	TRBJ1-5	.	TGTGCCAGCAGGACCCGGCGGCAGCCCCAGCATTTT	CASRTRRQPQHF
TRBV30	.	TRBJ1-5	.	TGTGCCTGGAGTGTTATGTTCAATCAGCCCCAGCATTTT	CAWSVMFNQPQHF
TRBV11-2	once	TRBJ1-1	.	TGTGCCAGCAGCTTAGATAGAACTGAAGCTTTCTTT	CASSLDRTEAFF
TRBV6-5	.	TRBJ2-3	TRBD1	TGTGCCAGCAGTAGTACCGGGACAGGGACAGATACGCAGTATTTT	CASSSTGTGTDTQYF
TRBV5-5	.	TRBJ1-1	.	TGTGCCAGCAGCCCCGACGGGGGTTCAGGGACTGAAGCTTTCTTT	CASSPDGGSGTEAFF
TRBV19	.	TRBJ2-3	TRBD2	TGTGCCAGTAGTATCGGGACTAGCGGGAGGGTCGGTAGCACAGATACGCAGTATTTT	CASSIGTSGRVGSTDTQYF
TRBV10-3	.	TRBJ1-4	.	TGTGCCATCAGTGACAGAAGTAATGAAAAACTGTTTTTT	CAISDRSNEKLFF
TRBV11-2	.	TRBJ2-4	.	TGTGCCAGCAGCTTAGGTGTGGGGCGCGAATACTTC	CASSLGVGREYF
TRBV7-9	.	TRBJ2-3	TRBD2	TGTGCCAGCAGCTTAGCGCTTATTAGCGGGAGTAGCACAGATACGCAGTATTTT	CASSLALISGSSTDTQYF
TRBV7-9	few	TRBJ2-2	TRBD2	TGTGCCAGCAGCCAAGGGACTAGCGGGGGCACCGGGGAGCTGTTTTTT	CASSQGTSGGTGELFF
TRBV6-5	.	TRBJ2-6	.	TGTGCCAGCAGTTACCCATCAGGGGCTGGGGCCAACGTCCTGACTTTC	CASSYPSGAGANVLTF
TRBV5-1	.	TRBJ1-1	TRBD1	TGCGCCAGCAGCCCCAGGACAGGGGGGGACACTGAAGCTTTCTTT	CASSPRTGGDTEAFF
TRBV2	.	TRBJ2-7	.	TGTGCCAGCAGGCGGGCCAGGGGTTTCTACGAGCAGTACTTC	CASRRARGFYEQYF
TRBV27	few	TRBJ1-2	.	TGTGCCAGCAGTTTAACGGGGGGCTATGGCTACACCTTC	CASSLTGGYGYTF
TRBV5-1	.	TRBJ1-1	.	TGCGCCAGCAGTAGGGGGAACACTGAAGCTTTCTTT	CASSRGNTEAFF
TRBV6-5	.	TRBJ1-1	.	TGTGCCAGCAGTTACGGCATGAACACTGAAGCTTTCTTT	CASSYGMNTEAFF
TRBV24-1	.	TRBJ2-3	.	TGTGCCACCAGTGATGCGATAGGGGTCACAGATACGCAGTATTTT	CATSDAIGVTDTQYF
TRBV6-5	.	TRBJ1-6	TRBD1	TGTGCCAGCAGTTACTCCACCGGGACAGGGAATTCACCCCTCCACTTT	CASSYSTGTGNSPLHF
TRBV30	.	TRBJ1-3	.	TGTGCCGTCGGGGGGCAAGGTAACACCATATATTTT	CAVGGQGNTIYF
TRBV6-5	.	TRBJ2-6	.	TGTGCCAGCAGTTACTCCTGGGCTTCTGGGGCCAACGTCCTGACTTTC	CASSYSWASGANVLTF
TRBV19	.	TRBJ2-1	TRBD1	TGTGCCAGTAGCTTCTCCGGGACAGGGGGGTTGAATGAGCAGTTCTTC	CASSFSGTGGLNEQFF
TRBV2	.	TRBJ1-6	.	TGTGCCAGCAGTGTTGCAGGCTATAATTCACCCCTCCACTTT	CASSVAGYNSPLHF
TRBV6-6	.	TRBJ1-1	.	TGTGCCAGCAGTTCGGGACTCAAGAACACTGAAGCTTTCTTT	CASSSGLKNTEAFF
TRBV24-1	.	TRBJ1-2	.	TGTGCCACCAGTGATCTCGACAGCTATGGCTACACCTTC	CATSDLDSYGYTF
TRBV11-3	.	TRBJ2-4	TRBD1	TGTGCCAGCAGCGAACCGGGACAGGGGGCGCGATCGGCCAAAAACATTCAGTACTTC	CASSEPGQGARSAKNIQYF
TRBV4-3	.	TRBJ1-1	.	TGCGCCAGCAGCCAAGAGATCCAGTACACTGAAGCTTTCTTT	CASSQEIQYTEAFF
TRBV5-1	.	TRBJ1-4	.	TGCGCCAGCAGCTTTGGCGGAGCAACTAATGAAAAACTGTTTTTT	CASSFGGATNEKLFF
TRBV10-3	.	TRBJ2-2	TRBD1	TGTGCCATCCCAGCTGTAGGGGGCCAGAACACCGGGGAGCTGTTTTTT	CAIPAVGGQNTGELFF
TRBV27	.	TRBJ1-1	.	TGTGCCAGCAGCCGGACACCGAACACTGAAGCTTTCTTT	CASSRTPNTEAFF
TRBV5-1	.	TRBJ1-2	.	TGCGCCAGCAGCCTGGCAGGGTTTTCTGGCTACACCTTC	CASSLAGFSGYTF
TRBV5-4	.	TRBJ2-7	TRBD2	TGTGCCAGCAGCTTGGGACTAGCGGGAGGGTCCTACGAGCAGTACTTC	CASSLGLAGGSYEQYF
TRBV9	medium-sized	TRBJ1-1	.	TGTGCCAGCAGCGTATTATCGGGGAACACTGAAGCTTTCTTT	CASSVLSGNTEAFF
TRBV7-3	few	TRBJ2-2	.	TGTGCCAGCAGCTCGGTAGCTACTGGGGAGCTGTTTTTT	CASSSVATGELFF